A selection of T cell receptor beta chains follows, all from one sample in a study of OX40 agonist ivuxolimab in advanced cancers. TCRdb's table, derived via immunoSEQ multiplex PCR, lists solely in-frame clones and lacks some. The data contain about 80,000 clones, roughly 87% of them seen just once; the ten biggest clones take up 0.2% to 0.3%. The sample was CD4+ or CD8+ T cells sorted from blood, taken in a trial of the OX40 agonist ivuxolimab. The receptors were sampled from an adult with an advanced solid tumor such as melanoma, head and neck, liver or kidney cancer. Both conserved end residues are trimmed from each CDR3.

V gene,J gene,CDR3 protein
TRBV11-3,TRBJ2-3,ASSLEQHTDTQY
TRBV18,TRBJ1-2,ASSPGGTYGYT
TRBV9,TRBJ2-7,ASSRSPGGTGFFEQY
TRBV6-1,TRBJ2-7,ASRELGGAGEQY
TRBV23-1,TRBJ1-4,ASSQSPPRQNATNEKLF
TRBV6-6,TRBJ2-7,ASSYWAGRGYEQY
TRBV25-1,TRBJ2-1,ASTSGSWSEQF
TRBV14,TRBJ2-5,ASSTWGTQY
TRBV18,TRBJ1-5,ASSPSSGADSNQPQH
TRBV6-6,TRBJ2-7,ASSYSHRGHEQY
TRBV9,TRBJ2-5,ASSVGDRVETQY
TRBV7-9,TRBJ2-3,ASRLPGLGDTQY
TRBV11-2,TRBJ1-4,ASSLGRVNEKLF
TRBV25-1,TRBJ2-7,ASSSYEQY
TRBV19,TRBJ1-1,ASSMDPGASTEAF
TRBV7-6,TRBJ1-1,ASSSRTVMNTEAF
TRBV28,TRBJ2-5,ASSSGQETETQY
TRBV18,TRBJ2-3,ASSPQQGRDTQY
TRBV6-5,TRBJ2-3,ASQGTRLTDTQY
TRBV5-5,TRBJ2-5,ASSWLRQETQY
TRBV18,TRBJ2-7,ASSPRTPPFDEQY
TRBV11-2,TRBJ2-7,ASSLDLGDSDYEQY
TRBV10-3,TRBJ1-1,AISRGQNTEAF
TRBV28,TRBJ1-3,ASSWASGNTIY
TRBV19,TRBJ2-7,ASSVTGLWGASDEQY
TRBV7-2,TRBJ2-1,ASSRGGGFGLNEQF
TRBV7-6,TRBJ2-1,ASSLTTSNEQF
TRBV28,TRBJ2-1,ASSLGAKEQF
TRBV5-4,TRBJ2-7,ASSLYSTYEQY
TRBV7-9,TRBJ1-1,ASSSSGRNTEAF
TRBV6-6,TRBJ2-1,ASSRSQRGGVGEQF
TRBV4-1,TRBJ2-7,ASSQDASGGYEQY
TRBV7-2,TRBJ2-3,ASSTGTSGFTDTQY
TRBV7-2,TRBJ1-4,ASSSQTSGGGEKLF
TRBV9,TRBJ2-2,ASSANPGELF
TRBV5-1,TRBJ1-1,ASSFNGQGTEAF
TRBV21-1,TRBJ2-7,ASSKGPGATYEQY
TRBV6-1,TRBJ1-1,ASSATGRDTEAF
TRBV7-8,TRBJ1-6,ASSLARMRSPLH
TRBV5-6,TRBJ2-3,ASSHRPGLVVGATDTQY
TRBV6-1,TRBJ1-5,ASSEPGISNQPQH
TRBV12-5,TRBJ2-7,ASGLFPDSYEQY
TRBV28,TRBJ1-5,ATRWGSNQPQH
TRBV14,TRBJ2-3,ASSPPHLTGPSTDTQY
TRBV7-9,TRBJ2-3,ASSPFDTQY
TRBV18,TRBJ2-2,ASSLATSGNTGELF
TRBV27,TRBJ1-3,ASSLQGAGGNTIY
TRBV18,TRBJ1-2,ASSPTDRAHGYT
TRBV27,TRBJ1-5,ASSADRGYRNQPQH